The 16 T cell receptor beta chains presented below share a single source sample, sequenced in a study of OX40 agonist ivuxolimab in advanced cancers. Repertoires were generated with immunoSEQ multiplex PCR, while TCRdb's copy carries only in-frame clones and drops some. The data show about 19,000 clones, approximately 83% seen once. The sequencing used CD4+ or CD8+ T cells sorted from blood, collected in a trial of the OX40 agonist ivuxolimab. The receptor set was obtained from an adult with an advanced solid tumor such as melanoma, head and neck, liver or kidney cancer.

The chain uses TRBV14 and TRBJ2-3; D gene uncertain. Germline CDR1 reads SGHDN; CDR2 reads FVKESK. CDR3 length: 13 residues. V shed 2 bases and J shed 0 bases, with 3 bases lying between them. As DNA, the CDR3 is TGTGCCAGCAGCCAATGGAGCACAGATACGCAGTATTTT. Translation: CASSQWSTDTQYF.

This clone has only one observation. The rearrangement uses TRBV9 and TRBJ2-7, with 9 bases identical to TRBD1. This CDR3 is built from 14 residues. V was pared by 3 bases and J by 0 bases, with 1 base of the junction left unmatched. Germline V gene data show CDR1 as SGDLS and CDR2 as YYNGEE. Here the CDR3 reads CASSEQGASYEQYF. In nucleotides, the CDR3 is TGTGCCAGCAGCGAACAGGGGGCCTCCTACGAGCAGTACTTC.

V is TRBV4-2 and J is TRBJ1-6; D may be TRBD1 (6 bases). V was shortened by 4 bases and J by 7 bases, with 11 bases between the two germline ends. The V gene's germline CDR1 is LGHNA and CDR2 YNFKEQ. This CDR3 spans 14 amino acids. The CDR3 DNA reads TGTGCCAGCAGCCCCGGGACAACCAATTCACCCCTCCACTTT. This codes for CASSPGTTNSPLHF.

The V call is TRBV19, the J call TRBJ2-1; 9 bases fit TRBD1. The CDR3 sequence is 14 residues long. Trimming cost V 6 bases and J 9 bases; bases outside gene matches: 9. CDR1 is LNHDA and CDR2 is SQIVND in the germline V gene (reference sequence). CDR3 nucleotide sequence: TGTGCCAGTAGGGACAGGGGCCGCAACGGTGAGCAGTTCTTC. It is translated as CASRDRGRNGEQFF.

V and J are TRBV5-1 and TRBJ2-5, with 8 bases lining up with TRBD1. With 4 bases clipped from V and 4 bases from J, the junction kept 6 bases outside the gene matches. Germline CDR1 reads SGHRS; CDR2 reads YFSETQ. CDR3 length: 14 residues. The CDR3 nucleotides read TGCGCCAGCAGCGCCTCAGGGGGCCGAGAGACCCAGTACTTC. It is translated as CASSASGGRETQYF.

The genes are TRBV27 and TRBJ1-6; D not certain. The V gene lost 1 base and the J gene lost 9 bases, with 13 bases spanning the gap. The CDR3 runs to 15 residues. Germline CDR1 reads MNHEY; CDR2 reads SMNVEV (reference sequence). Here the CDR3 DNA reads TGTGCCAGCAGTTTATTAGCGGGTCCGGGTTCACCCCTCCACTTT. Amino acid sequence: CASSLLAGPGSPLHF.

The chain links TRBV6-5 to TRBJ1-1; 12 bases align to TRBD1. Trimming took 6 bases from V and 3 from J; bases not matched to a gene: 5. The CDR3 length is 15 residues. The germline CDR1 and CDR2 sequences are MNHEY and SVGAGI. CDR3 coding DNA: TGTGCCAGCAGGGGACAGGGGGCAGGGGACACTGAAGCTTTCTTT. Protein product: CASRGQGAGDTEAFF.

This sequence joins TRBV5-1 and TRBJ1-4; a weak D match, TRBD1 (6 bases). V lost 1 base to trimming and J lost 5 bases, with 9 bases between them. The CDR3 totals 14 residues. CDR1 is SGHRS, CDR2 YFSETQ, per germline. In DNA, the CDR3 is TGCGCCAGCAGCTTGACCGGACAGAATGAAAAACTGTTTTTT. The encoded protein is CASSLTGQNEKLFF.

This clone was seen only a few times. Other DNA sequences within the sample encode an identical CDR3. CDR3 in amino acids: CASSLRRTDTQYF. CDR3 in DNA: TGTGCCAGCAGTTTACGCCGAACAGATACGCAGTATTTT. V gene TRBV27 combines with J gene TRBJ2-3, with D unclear. The CDR3 spans 13 residues. CDR1 is MNHEY, CDR2 SMNVEV, per germline (reference sequence). V shed 2 bases and J shed 3 bases, with 6 bases lying between them.

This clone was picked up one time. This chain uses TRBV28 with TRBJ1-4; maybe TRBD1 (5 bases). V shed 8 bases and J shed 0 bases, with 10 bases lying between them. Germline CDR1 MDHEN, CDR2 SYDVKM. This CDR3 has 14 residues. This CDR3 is CASRRGPTNEKLFF. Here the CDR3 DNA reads TGTGCCAGCCGTCGGGGACCAACTAATGAAAAACTGTTTTTT.

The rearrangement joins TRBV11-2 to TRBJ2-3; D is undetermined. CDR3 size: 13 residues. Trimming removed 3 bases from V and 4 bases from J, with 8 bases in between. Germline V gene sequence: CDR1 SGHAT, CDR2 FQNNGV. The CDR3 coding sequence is TGTGCCAGCAGCTTTGGCGCCGCAGATACGCAGTATTTT. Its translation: CASSFGAADTQYF.

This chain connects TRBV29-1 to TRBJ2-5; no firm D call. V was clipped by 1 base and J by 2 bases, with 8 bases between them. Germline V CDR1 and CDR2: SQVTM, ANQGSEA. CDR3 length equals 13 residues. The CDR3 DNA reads TGCAGCGTTGAAGCAAACCAACAAGAGACCCAGTACTTC. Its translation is CSVEANQQETQYF.

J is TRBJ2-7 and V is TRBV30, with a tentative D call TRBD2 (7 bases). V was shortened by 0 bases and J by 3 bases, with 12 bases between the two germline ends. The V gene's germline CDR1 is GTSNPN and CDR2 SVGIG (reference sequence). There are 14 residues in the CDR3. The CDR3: CAWSVGGAFYEQYF. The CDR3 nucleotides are TGTGCCTGGAGTGTTGGGGGGGCTTTCTACGAGCAGTACTTC.

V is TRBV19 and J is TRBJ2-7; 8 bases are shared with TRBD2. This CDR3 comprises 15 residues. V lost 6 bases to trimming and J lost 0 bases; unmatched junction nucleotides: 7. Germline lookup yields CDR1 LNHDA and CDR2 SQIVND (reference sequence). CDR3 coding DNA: TGTGCCAGTAGCCCAGGCGGGAGGAGCTCCTACGAGCAGTACTTC. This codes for CASSPGGRSSYEQYF.

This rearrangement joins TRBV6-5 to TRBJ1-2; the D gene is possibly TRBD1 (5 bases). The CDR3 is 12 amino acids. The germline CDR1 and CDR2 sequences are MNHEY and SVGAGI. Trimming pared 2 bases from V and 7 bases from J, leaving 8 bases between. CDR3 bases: TGTGCCAGCAGTTACCAGGGTTCTGGCTACACCTTC. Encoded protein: CASSYQGSGYTF.

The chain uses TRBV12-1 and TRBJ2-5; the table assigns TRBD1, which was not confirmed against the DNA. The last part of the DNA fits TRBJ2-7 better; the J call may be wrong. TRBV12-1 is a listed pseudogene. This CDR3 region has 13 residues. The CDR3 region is CASSSRGQNEQYF. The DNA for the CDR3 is TGTGCCAGCAGCTCGCGCGGACAGAACGAGCAGTACTTC.